This T cell receptor beta chain was observed in a study of CD8 T cells in ankylosing spondylitis. Study-wide points: Disease-linked clones reportedly concentrated significantly in matched ankylosing spondylitis synovial fluid. Disease-linked clones displayed a CD8+ phenotype and appeared relatively rarely in peripheral blood. Earlier studies detected some motif variants in reactive arthritis synovial fluid and blood. A TCR beta motif of under 10 highly homologous variants appeared characteristic of ankylosing spondylitis blood.

Construction of TCR beta libraries was performed using quantitative 5'-RACE with molecular barcodes. A single record per CDR3 protein comes from TCRdb applying MiXCR to the 5' RACE reads. The table includes roughly 440,000 distinct CDR3 sequences, 17% detected once. A note on this clonotype: Its cognate antigen is unknown.

The CDR3 length is 17 residues. Germline-derived CDR1 and CDR2 are SGHVS and FNYEAQ. Trimming left V 0 bases short and J 5 bases short, with 16 bases between. The clonotype was recovered from a male donor with ankylosing spondylitis. The chain recombines TRBV7-6 with TRBJ2-2; D remains ambiguous. The sample was blood, either unsorted or a sorted T cell fraction (not recorded which). The CDR3 nucleotides read TGTGCCAGCAGCTTAGCCGCCCCTGACGCCAGAACCGGGGAGCTGTTTTTT. As protein: CASSLAAPDARTGELFF.